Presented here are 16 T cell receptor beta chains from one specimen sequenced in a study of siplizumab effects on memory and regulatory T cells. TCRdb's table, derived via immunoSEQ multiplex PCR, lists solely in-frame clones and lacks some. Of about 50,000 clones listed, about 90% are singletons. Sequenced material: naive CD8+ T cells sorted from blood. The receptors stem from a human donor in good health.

For the CDR3, the DNA is TGTGCCAGCAGTTTATCCAGTAGAGGCGAGCAGTACTTC. Encoded protein: CASSLSSRGEQYF. The genes are TRBV27 and TRBJ2-7; D is ambiguous. The CDR3 is 13 amino acids. CDR1 and CDR2 from the germline V gene are MNHEY and SMNVEV (reference sequence). Trimming stripped 0 bases from V and 6 bases from J, with 9 bases between.

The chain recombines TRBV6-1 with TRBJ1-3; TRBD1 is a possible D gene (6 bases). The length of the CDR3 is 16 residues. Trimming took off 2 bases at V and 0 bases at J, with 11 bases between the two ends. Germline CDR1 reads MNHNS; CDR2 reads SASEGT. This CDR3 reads CASSERTAASGNTIYF. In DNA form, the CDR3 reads TGTGCCAGCAGTGAAAGGACAGCTGCCTCTGGAAACACCATATATTTT.

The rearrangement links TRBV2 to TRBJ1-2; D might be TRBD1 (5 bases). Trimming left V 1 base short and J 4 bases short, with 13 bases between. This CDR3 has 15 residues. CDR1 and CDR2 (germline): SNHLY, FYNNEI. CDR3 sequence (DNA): TGTGCCAGCAGTGAAGAGGTCAGGGACCTCTATGGCTACACCTTC. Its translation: CASSEEVRDLYGYTF.

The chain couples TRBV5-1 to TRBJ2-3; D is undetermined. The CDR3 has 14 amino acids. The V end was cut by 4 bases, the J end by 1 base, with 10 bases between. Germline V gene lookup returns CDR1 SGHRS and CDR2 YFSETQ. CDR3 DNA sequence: TGCGCCAGCAGCCGCCTGATGGGCACAGATACGCAGTATTTT. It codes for CASSRLMGTDTQYF. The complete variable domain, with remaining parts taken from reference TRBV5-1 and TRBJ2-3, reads KAGVTQTPRYLIKTRGQQVTLSCSPISGHRSVSWYQQTPGQGLQFLFEYFSETQRNKGNFPGRFSGRQFSNSRSEMNVSTLELGDSALYLCASSRLMGTDTQYFGPGTRLTVL.

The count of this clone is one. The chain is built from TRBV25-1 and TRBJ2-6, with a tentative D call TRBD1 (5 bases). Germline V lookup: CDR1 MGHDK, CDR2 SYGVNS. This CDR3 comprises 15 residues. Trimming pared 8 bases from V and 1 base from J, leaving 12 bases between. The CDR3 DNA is TGTGCCAGCTCAAACCGACAGTCTGGGGCCAACGTCCTGACTTTC. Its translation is CASSNRQSGANVLTF.

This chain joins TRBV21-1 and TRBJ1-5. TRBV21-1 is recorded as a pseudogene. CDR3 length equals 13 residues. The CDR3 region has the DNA TGTGCCAGCAGCAACGTGCTTCATAGGCCCCAGCATTTT. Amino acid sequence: CASSNVLHRPQHF.

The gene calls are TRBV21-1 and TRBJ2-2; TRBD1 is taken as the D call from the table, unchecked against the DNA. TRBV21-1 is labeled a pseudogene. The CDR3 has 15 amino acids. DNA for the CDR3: TGTGCCAGCAGCATTCTTGACAGGTCCTTGAGGGAGCTGTTTTTT. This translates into CASSILDRSLRELFF.

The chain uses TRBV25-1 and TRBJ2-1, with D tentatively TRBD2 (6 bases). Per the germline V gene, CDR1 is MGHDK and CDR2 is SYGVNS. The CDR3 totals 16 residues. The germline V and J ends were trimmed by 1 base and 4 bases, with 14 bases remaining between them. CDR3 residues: CASSEWDSTRYNEQFF. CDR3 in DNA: TGTGCCAGCAGTGAATGGGATTCGACTAGATACAATGAGCAGTTCTTC.

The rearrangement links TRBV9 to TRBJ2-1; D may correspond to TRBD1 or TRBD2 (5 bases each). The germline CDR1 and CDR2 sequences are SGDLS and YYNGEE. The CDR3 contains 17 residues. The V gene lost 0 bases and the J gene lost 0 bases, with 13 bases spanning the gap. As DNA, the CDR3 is TGTGCCAGCAGCGTAGAGGCAGGGACCAGCTCCTACAATGAGCAGTTCTTC. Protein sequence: CASSVEAGTSSYNEQFF.

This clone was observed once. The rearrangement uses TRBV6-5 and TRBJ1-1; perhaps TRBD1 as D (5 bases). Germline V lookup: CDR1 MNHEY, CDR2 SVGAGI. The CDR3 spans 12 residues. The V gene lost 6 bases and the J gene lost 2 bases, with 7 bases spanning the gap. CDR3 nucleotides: TGTGCCAGCAGGGGGCCCAACACTGAAGCTTTCTTT. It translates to CASRGPNTEAFF.

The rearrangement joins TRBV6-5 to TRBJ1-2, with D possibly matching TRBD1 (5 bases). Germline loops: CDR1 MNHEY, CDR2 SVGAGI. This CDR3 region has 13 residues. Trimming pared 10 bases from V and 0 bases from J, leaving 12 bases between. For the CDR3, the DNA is TGTGCCACCGTGAGCAGGGCTAACTATGGCTACACCTTC. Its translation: CATVSRANYGYTF.

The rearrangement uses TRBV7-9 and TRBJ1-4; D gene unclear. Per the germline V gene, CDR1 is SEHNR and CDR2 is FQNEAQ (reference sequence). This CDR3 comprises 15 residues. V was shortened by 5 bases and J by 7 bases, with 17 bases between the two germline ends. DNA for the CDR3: TGTGCCAGCAGCCCAGCGGTAGAGTTGGGTGAAAAACTGTTTTTT. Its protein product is CASSPAVELGEKLFF. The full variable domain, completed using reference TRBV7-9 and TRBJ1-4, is DTGVSQNPRHKITKRGQNVTFRCDPISEHNRLYWYRQTLGQGPEFLTYFQNEAQLEKSRLLSDRFSAERPKGSFSTLEIQRTEQGDSAMYLCASSPAVELGEKLFFGSGTQLSVL.

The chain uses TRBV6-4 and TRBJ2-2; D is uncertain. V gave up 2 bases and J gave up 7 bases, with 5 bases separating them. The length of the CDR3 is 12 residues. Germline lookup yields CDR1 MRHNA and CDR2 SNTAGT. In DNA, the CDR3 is TGTGCCAGCAGTGACATGTACGGGGAGCTGTTTTTT. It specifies CASSDMYGELFF.

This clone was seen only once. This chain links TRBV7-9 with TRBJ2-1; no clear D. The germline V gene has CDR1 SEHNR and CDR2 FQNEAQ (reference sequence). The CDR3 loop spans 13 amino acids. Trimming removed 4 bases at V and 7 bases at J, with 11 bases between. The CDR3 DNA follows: TGTGCCAGCAGCTCCTACCTGGTAAATGAGCAGTTCTTC. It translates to CASSSYLVNEQFF.

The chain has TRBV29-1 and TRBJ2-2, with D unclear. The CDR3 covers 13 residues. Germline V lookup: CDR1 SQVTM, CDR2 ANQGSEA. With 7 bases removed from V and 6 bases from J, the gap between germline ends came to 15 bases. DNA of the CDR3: TGCAGCGCCCGTGGGTACGGTTCCGGGGAGCTGTTTTTT. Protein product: CSARGYGSGELFF.

The CDR3 loop reads CASSMSTPYNEQFF. In nucleotides, the CDR3 is TGTGCCAGTAGTATGAGCACCCCCTACAATGAGCAGTTCTTC. The rearrangement joins TRBV19 to TRBJ2-1; D is undetermined. This CDR3 contains 14 residues. The germline V gene has CDR1 LNHDA and CDR2 SQIVND (reference sequence). V shed 3 bases and J shed 2 bases, with 8 bases lying between them.